Below are 14 T cell receptor beta chains sequenced from a single sample in a study of T cell responses to AZD1222 COVID-19 vaccine. The assay was immunoSEQ multiplex PCR, and TCRdb's table has in-frame clones only and misses some. The sample lists under 150,000 clones, almost 90% occurring once. The specimen comprised peripheral blood, sampled 28 days after the second AZD1222 dose. Source of these receptors: an adult who received the AZD1222 COVID-19 vaccine.

The rearrangement joins TRBV10-3 to TRBJ2-3; 12 nucleotides match TRBD2. The CDR3 contains 14 residues. Germline CDR1 reads ENHRY; CDR2 reads SYGVKD. The V gene end was trimmed by 4 bases and the J gene end by 4 bases; junction bases not matched to a gene: 0. This chain's CDR3 is CAISGTSGADTQYF. The CDR3 region has the DNA TGTGCCATCAGTGGGACTAGCGGGGCAGATACGCAGTATTTT.

The genes are TRBV2 and TRBJ2-1, with a tentative D call TRBD2 (5 bases). The CDR3 is made up of 13 amino acids. V lost 7 bases and J lost 9, with 16 bases in between. Germline values: CDR1 SNHLY, CDR2 FYNNEI. CDR3 amino acids: CASKFRGPSEQFF. DNA for the CDR3: TGTGCCAGCAAGTTTAGAGGGCCGAGTGAGCAGTTCTTC.

This sequence joins TRBV4-3 and TRBJ1-4; D is unresolved. This CDR3 spans 18 amino acids. CDR1 LGHNA and CDR2 YSLEER come from the germline V gene. V lost 0 bases to trimming and J lost 8 bases, with 22 bases between them. CDR3 sequence (DNA): TGCGCCAGCAGCCAAGAAGCGTTCGAAGAGGTCCTGGCGGAAAAACTGTTTTTT. Translation gives CASSQEAFEEVLAEKLFF.

The chain links TRBV6-6 to TRBJ1-6; 7 bases agree with TRBD1. Germline V gene lookup returns CDR1 MNHNY and CDR2 SVGAGI (reference sequence). J gave up 7 bases and V 4 bases, and 4 bases lay outside the gene matches. The CDR3 is 14 residues long. The CDR3 protein is CASSFDRANSPLHF. The CDR3 DNA follows: TGTGCCAGCAGTTTCGACAGGGCAAATTCACCCCTCCACTTT.

This clone was counted once. The chain recombines TRBV28 with TRBJ1-5; possibly TRBD1 for D (5 bases). Germline V gives CDR1 MDHEN, CDR2 SYDVKM. V was trimmed by 2 bases and J by 4 bases, leaving 18 bases between them. This CDR3 spans 17 amino acids. CDR3 in amino acids: CASSLRKGQGGNQPQHF. CDR3 coding DNA: TGTGCCAGCAGTTTACGCAAGGGGCAGGGAGGTAATCAGCCCCAGCATTTT.

This chain uses TRBV30 with TRBJ2-5; 8 bases are shared with TRBD2. Germline CDR1 GTSNPN, CDR2 SVGIG (reference sequence). The CDR3 is made up of 14 amino acids. CDR3 nucleotides: TGTGCATATAAAACGGGGGGGAAGTTAGAGACCCAGTACTTC. Protein: CAYKTGGKLETQYF.

The J gene is TRBJ1-4, the V gene TRBV6-5; the D is unclear. CDR1 and CDR2 (germline): MNHEY, SVGAGI. The CDR3 consists of 13 residues. V lost 6 bases, J lost 10 bases, and 15 bases lay in between. Here the CDR3 DNA reads TGTGCCAGCAGCTCCGGGCCACAAGGAAAACTGTTTTTT. Protein: CASSSGPQGKLFF.

The J gene is TRBJ2-1, the V gene TRBV5-1, with no clear D. V was trimmed by 0 bases and J by 5 bases, leaving 12 bases between them. The CDR3 is made up of 15 amino acids. The germline gives CDR1 SGHRS, CDR2 YFSETQ. CDR3 DNA: TGCGCCAGCAGCTTGGAGCCAGCCTTGAACAATGAGCAGTTCTTC. This sequence encodes CASSLEPALNNEQFF.

This sequence joins TRBV7-9 and TRBJ1-5; D uncertain. V was cut by 1 base and J by 9 bases, with 19 bases left in between. Germline V gene sequence: CDR1 SEHNR, CDR2 FQNEAQ (reference sequence). There are 16 residues in the CDR3. CDR3 in amino acids: CASSLGHGSPFGPQHF. CDR3 coding DNA: TGTGCCAGCAGCTTAGGACACGGGAGCCCTTTTGGGCCCCAGCATTTT.

The V and J genes are TRBV4-1 and TRBJ1-5; TRBD1 is a possible D gene (6 bases). This CDR3 contains 14 residues. CDR1 and CDR2 (germline): MGHRA, YSYEKL. V was shortened by 3 bases and J by 3 bases, with 9 bases between the two germline ends. The CDR3 nucleotides read TGCGCCAGCAGCCAGGGACACTTCAATCAGCCCCAGCATTTT. Translation gives CASSQGHFNQPQHF.

This clone has only one observation. The V gene is TRBV18, the J gene TRBJ1-1, with D hard to call. V gave up 5 bases and J gave up 7 bases, with 11 bases separating them. Germline CDR1 KGHSH, CDR2 LQKENI. The CDR3 contains 12 residues. CDR3 sequence (DNA): TGTGCCAGCTCATCAGGCATATTTGAAGCTTTCTTT. This gives the protein CASSSGIFEAFF.

The chain has TRBV7-2 and TRBJ2-2, with 11 bases aligning to TRBD2. J was trimmed by 4 bases and V by 4 bases; bases with no gene match: 2. Germline CDR1 SGHTA, CDR2 FQGNSA. This CDR3 contains 15 residues. The CDR3 DNA is TGTGCCAGCAGCTCTACTAGCGGGAGCACCGGGGAGCTGTTTTTT. Encoded protein: CASSSTSGSTGELFF. The full variable domain, rest sourced from reference TRBV7-2 and TRBJ2-2, is GAGVSQSPSNKVTEKGKDVELRCDPISGHTALYWYRQSLGQGLEFLIYFQGNSAPDKSGLPSDRFSAERTGGSVSTLTIQRTQQEDSAVYLCASSSTSGSTGELFFGEGSRLTVL.

This clone has a handful of counts. Other DNA sequences in the same sample also yield this CDR3. The CDR3 nucleotides are TGTGCCAGCTCCTTTCGAAACACTGAAGCTTTCTTT. It is translated as CASSFRNTEAFF. The rearrangement links TRBV18 to TRBJ1-1, with D unresolved. V was pared by 6 bases and J by 2 bases, with 7 bases between. CDR1 and CDR2 (germline): KGHSH, LQKENI. The CDR3 is 12 amino acids.

The V and J genes are TRBV24-1 and TRBJ2-3; D may correspond to TRBD1 or TRBD2 (5 bases each). Germline values: CDR1 KGHDR, CDR2 SFDVKD. The CDR3 consists of 13 residues. V lost 9 bases and J 5 bases, leaving 14 bases between the germline ends. CDR3: CATSAPGRDTQYF. DNA for the CDR3: TGTGCCACCTCGGCGCCGGGACGAGATACGCAGTATTTT.